This T cell receptor (beta chain) emerged from a study of cytomegalovirus exposure and HLA in healthy donors. Study summary: From HLA-typed donors, an early data release held around 85 million unique TCRs. Study-wide points: Among TCR beta chains of equal frequency, HLA-associated ones were more clonally expanded in a later analysis. The authors enumerated some 160 TCR beta chains as linked to cytomegalovirus.

In this sample, this clone turned up a few times. No antigen is known for it. Trimming pared 3 bases from V and 2 bases from J, leaving 10 bases between. The CDR3 length is 15 residues. In germline, CDR1 is MDHEN, CDR2 SYDVKM. The PCR had 60 Vbeta and 13 Jbeta primers. Measured with immunoSEQ multiplex PCR; TCRdb has only the in-frame clones, and not every one. In the table there are roughly 92,000 clones, 6.5% to 8% of which are singletons. The sequence was obtained from a man in his fifties in good health and CMV-seronegative. The sequenced sample was PBMCs. This chain connects TRBV28 to TRBJ2-2; D is perhaps TRBD1 (6 bases). The CDR3 is CASSFLRGNTGELFF. CDR3 sequence (DNA): TGTGCCAGCAGTTTCCTCAGGGGAAACACCGGGGAGCTGTTTTTT.